The 12 T cell receptor beta chains listed next were all sequenced from one sample in a study of cytomegalovirus exposure and HLA in healthy donors. With 60 Vbeta and 13 Jbeta primers, the PCR was carried out. Only in-frame clones appear in the TCRdb table, and some are missing; sequencing was by immunoSEQ multiplex PCR. The data hold 150,000 to 200,000 clones, with around 80% observed a single time. Material for sequencing was PBMCs. The receptors were gathered from a woman aged 45-65 years in good health and CMV-seronegative.

The gene calls are TRBV7-9 and TRBJ2-1; unclear D gene. CDR3 length: 11 residues. V was shortened by 5 bases and J by 10 bases, with 9 bases between the two germline ends. From germline, CDR1 is SEHNR and CDR2 FQNEAQ (reference sequence). In DNA form, the CDR3 reads TGTGCCAGCAGCCGCGGCACCGAGCAGTTCTTC. Translating it yields CASSRGTEQFF. The full variable domain, in which reference TRBV7-9 and TRBJ2-1 provide the parts outside the CDR3, is DTGVSQNPRHKITKRGQNVTFRCDPISEHNRLYWYRQTLGQGPEFLTYFQNEAQLEKSRLLSDRFSAERPKGSFSTLEIQRTEQGDSAMYLCASSRGTEQFFGPGTRLTVL.

This clone was detected a few times. This chain links TRBV7-2 with TRBJ2-2; a weak D match, TRBD2 (5 bases). Germline V gene sequence: CDR1 SGHTA, CDR2 FQGNSA. Trimming cost V 5 bases and J 5 bases, with 12 bases left between them. This CDR3 is 14 amino acids long. CDR3 sequence reads: CASSHPGDTGELFF. The CDR3 DNA sequence: TGTGCCAGCAGCCATCCCGGGGATACCGGGGAGCTGTTTTTT.

This chain links TRBV5-1 with TRBJ2-7; 10 nucleotides align to TRBD2. The V and J ends lost 0 bases and 7 bases, in that order; junction bases with no gene match: 10. Germline V gene lookup returns CDR1 SGHRS and CDR2 YFSETQ. This CDR3 contains 16 residues. CDR3 loop: CASSLERAGGPGEQYF. The CDR3, as DNA: TGCGCCAGCAGCTTGGAGCGAGCGGGGGGGCCAGGGGAGCAGTACTTC.

This CDR3 reads CASSRPGTGYEQYF. CDR3 DNA: TGTGCCAGCAGCCGTCCCGGGACAGGATACGAGCAGTACTTC. The chain has TRBV7-2 and TRBJ2-7; 8 bases map to TRBD1. This CDR3 is 14 amino acids long. J gave up 4 bases and V 5 bases, and 7 bases lay outside the gene matches. CDR1 and CDR2 (germline): SGHTA, FQGNSA. Variable domain in full (rest from reference TRBV7-2 and TRBJ2-7): GAGVSQSPSNKVTEKGKDVELRCDPISGHTALYWYRQSLGQGLEFLIYFQGNSAPDKSGLPSDRFSAERTGGSVSTLTIQRTQQEDSAVYLCASSRPGTGYEQYFGPGTRLTVT.

This clone turned up a few times. The J gene is TRBJ1-1, the V gene TRBV4-3; D not resolved. The V end was cut by 1 base, the J end by 4 bases, with 7 bases between. The CDR3 is 13 amino acids. Germline loops: CDR1 LGHNA, CDR2 YSLEER. The CDR3 DNA sequence: TGCGCCAGCAGCCAAGCACAGTTCACTGAAGCTTTCTTT. Its translation is CASSQAQFTEAFF.

This chain joins TRBV29-1 and TRBJ1-1; 9 nucleotides line up with TRBD1. V trimming: 4 bases; J trimming: 1 base; junction bases outside the gene matches: 4. The CDR3 contains 14 residues. Germline-derived CDR1 and CDR2 are SQVTM and ANQGSEA. The CDR3 loop is CSVASGQGNTEAFF. CDR3 sequence (DNA): TGCAGCGTTGCATCGGGACAGGGGAACACTGAAGCTTTCTTT.

The V gene is TRBV21-1, the J gene TRBJ2-7; the table calls TRBD1, which could not be checked here. TRBV21-1 is a known pseudogene. The CDR3 consists of 14 residues. CDR3 nucleotide sequence: TGTGCCAGCAGCTCAAAGGGACAGGGGCTCGAGCAGTACTTC. Translated: CASSSKGQGLEQYF.

In this sample, this clone turned up a few times. This chain connects TRBV6-5 to TRBJ1-1, with TRBD1 matching 11 bases. Germline V gene lookup returns CDR1 MNHEY and CDR2 SVGAGI. The CDR3 covers 14 residues. The J segment lost 6 bases and the V segment lost 10 bases, leaving 10 bases of the junction unmatched. Written as DNA, the CDR3 is TGTGCCACCCAAGGGAGGACAGGGGGCCCTGAAGCTTTCTTT. Translation: CATQGRTGGPEAFF.

V is TRBV15 and J is TRBJ2-7; TRBD1 aligns across 9 bases. The J segment lost 0 bases and the V segment lost 0 bases, leaving 6 bases of the junction unmatched. CDR1 and CDR2 (germline): LNHNV, YYDKDF (reference sequence). The CDR3 spans 17 residues. The CDR3 protein is CATSRDHGGQGSYEQYF. CDR3 nucleotides: TGTGCCACCAGCAGAGATCACGGGGGACAGGGCTCCTACGAGCAGTACTTC.

This clone is a singleton in its sample. Sequence at one end of the junction differs from germline and may be a read error. The rearrangement uses TRBV5-1 and TRBJ1-3, with 7 bases identical to TRBD1. The CDR3 is 15 amino acids. Germline-derived CDR1 and CDR2 are SGHRS and YFSETQ. The CDR3 nucleotides read TGCGCCAGCAGCTCGACAGGGTCAAGTGGAAACGCCATATATTTT. Encoded protein: CASSSTGSSGNAIYF.

The chain joins TRBV5-1 to TRBJ2-7, with 11 bases fitting TRBD1. The V and J ends lost 2 bases and 5 bases, in that order; junction bases with no gene match: 6. CDR3 length: 15 amino acids. Germline CDR1 reads SGHRS; CDR2 reads YFSETQ. The chain's CDR3 is CASSFQDRGLDEQYF. The CDR3 DNA is TGCGCCAGCAGCTTCCAGGACAGGGGGCTCGACGAGCAGTACTTC.

The V gene is TRBV15, the J gene TRBJ2-5, with D perhaps TRBD1 (5 bases). The V end lost 4 bases, the J end lost 5 bases, and 17 bases lay between the germline ends. In germline, CDR1 is LNHNV, CDR2 YYDKDF (reference sequence). This CDR3 is 15 amino acids long. The CDR3 sequence is CATSNLARGRETQYF. In DNA form, the CDR3 reads TGTGCCACCAGCAATCTTGCAAGGGGCAGGGAGACCCAGTACTTC. The whole variable domain, remainder taken from reference TRBV15 and TRBJ2-5, is DAMVIQNPRYQVTQFGKPVTLSCSQTLNHNVMYWYQQKSSQAPKLLFHYYDKDFNNEADTPDNFQSRRPNTSFCFLDIRSPGLGDTAMYLCATSNLARGRETQYFGPGTRLLVL.